Listed below are T cell receptor beta chains from one sample, sequenced in a study of OX40 agonist ivuxolimab in advanced cancers. Measured with immunoSEQ multiplex PCR; TCRdb has only the in-frame clones, and not every one. The sample contains tens of thousands of clones, about 90% of which appear only once. The sample here was CD4+ or CD8+ T cells sorted from blood, taken in a trial of the OX40 agonist ivuxolimab. The source is an adult with an advanced solid tumor such as melanoma, head and neck, liver or kidney cancer. The CDR3 runs from the conserved cysteine through the conserved F or W. D genes are given only for firm matches. The size entry is marked missing in some rows and otherwise reads once, few, many or a size class.

D gene	J gene	V gene	clone size	CDR3 protein	CDR3 DNA
.	TRBJ2-3	TRBV19	.	CASSPLASAVADTQYF	TGTGCCAGTAGTCCCTTAGCGTCCGCCGTCGCAGATACGCAGTATTTT
.	TRBJ2-3	TRBV7-6	.	CASSPEGWADTQYF	TGTGCCAGCAGCCCCGAAGGATGGGCAGATACGCAGTATTTT
.	TRBJ1-1	TRBV28	.	CASSLTGLNTEAFF	TGTGCCAGCAGTTTAACAGGATTGAACACTGAAGCTTTCTTT
.	TRBJ2-7	TRBV6-1	.	CASNEGAGEQYF	TGTGCCAGCAACGAGGGGGCGGGGGAGCAGTACTTC
.	TRBJ1-3	TRBV30	.	CAWKGSGNTIYF	TGTGCCTGGAAAGGATCTGGAAACACCATATATTTT
.	TRBJ2-7	TRBV28	.	CASSYLMDEQYF	TGTGCCAGCAGTTATCTCATGGACGAGCAGTACTTC
.	TRBJ2-7	TRBV10-3	once	CAISELNYEQYF	TGTGCCATCAGTGAGTTAAACTACGAGCAGTACTTC
.	TRBJ1-2	TRBV7-9	once	CASSLSQGANYGYTF	TGTGCCAGCAGCTTAAGCCAGGGTGCTAACTATGGCTACACCTTC
TRBD2	TRBJ2-7	TRBV4-1	.	CASSQVMGTSVTYEQYF	TGCGCCAGCAGCCAAGTTATGGGGACTAGCGTGACCTACGAGCAGTACTTC
TRBD2	TRBJ2-1	TRBV30	.	CAWRGPVGRGGYNEQFF	TGTGCCTGGAGGGGACCCGTGGGCCGCGGGGGATACAATGAGCAGTTCTTC
TRBD2	TRBJ2-5	TRBV5-4	.	CASSPGLAARETQYF	TGTGCCAGCAGCCCAGGACTAGCGGCCCGAGAGACCCAGTACTTC
.	TRBJ2-2	TRBV29-1	few	CSVEVGGGAGGELFF	TGCAGCGTTGAAGTGGGAGGGGGCGCGGGCGGGGAGCTGTTTTTT
TRBD2	TRBJ2-1	TRBV7-6	.	CASSPLAGGREQFF	TGTGCCAGCAGCCCCCTAGCGGGGGGGCGTGAGCAGTTCTTC
.	TRBJ1-2	TRBV9	.	CASSVGWTVNYGYTF	TGTGCCAGCAGCGTAGGTTGGACAGTTAACTATGGCTACACCTTC
.	TRBJ2-1	TRBV5-4	.	CASSLGGNEQFF	TGTGCCAGCAGCTTGGGCGGCAATGAGCAGTTCTTC
.	TRBJ2-2	TRBV5-6	once	CASIPRGRNINTGELFF	TGTGCCAGCATCCCGCGGGGCAGAAACATCAACACCGGGGAGCTGTTTTTT
.	TRBJ2-7	TRBV4-1	.	CASSNRDTGTYEQYF	TGCGCCAGCAGCAACCGGGACACCGGCACCTACGAGCAGTACTTC
.	TRBJ2-1	TRBV27	.	CASSEGNEQFF	TGTGCCAGCAGCGAGGGTAATGAGCAGTTCTTC
.	TRBJ1-1	TRBV5-1	.	CASTENQLVTEAFF	TGCGCCAGCACCGAGAACCAACTAGTCACTGAAGCTTTCTTT
TRBD1	TRBJ1-1	TRBV2	once	CASRNRQGARFDTEAFF	TGTGCCAGCAGGAATCGACAGGGAGCACGTTTTGACACTGAAGCTTTCTTT
TRBD2	TRBJ2-3	TRBV4-2	once	CASSQAPRLAGVSTDTQYF	TGTGCCAGCAGCCAAGCCCCCCGGCTAGCGGGAGTGAGCACAGATACGCAGTATTTT
TRBD1	TRBJ1-1	TRBV7-9	.	CASSLVPQGAMTEAFF	TGTGCCAGCAGCTTAGTTCCCCAGGGGGCAATGACTGAAGCTTTCTTT
TRBD2	TRBJ2-1	TRBV5-1	.	CASSWGLANPNEQFF	TGCGCCAGCAGCTGGGGACTAGCGAATCCCAATGAGCAGTTCTTC
TRBD2	TRBJ2-3	TRBV12-5	once	CASGETSRGTDTQYF	TGTGCTAGTGGGGAGACTAGCCGCGGCACAGATACGCAGTATTTT
.	TRBJ2-5	TRBV13	.	CASSRTASSPSRAQYF	TGTGCCAGCAGCCGTACGGCTAGCAGTCCTTCAAGGGCCCAGTACTTC
TRBD2	TRBJ2-5	TRBV19	.	CASNAGLAGETQYF	TGTGCCAGTAATGCGGGACTAGCGGGAGAGACCCAGTACTTC
.	TRBJ1-1	TRBV9	.	CASSVGRLGNTEAFF	TGTGCCAGCAGCGTAGGTAGATTAGGGAACACTGAAGCTTTCTTT
TRBD1	TRBJ2-7	TRBV7-9	.	CASSSLQGARPYEQYF	TGTGCCAGCAGCTCATTACAGGGGGCGCGACCCTACGAGCAGTACTTC
TRBD1	TRBJ1-4	TRBV11-2	.	CASSTPTQGAQVINEKLFF	TGTGCCAGCAGCACCCCAACCCAGGGGGCCCAAGTGATAAATGAAAAACTGTTTTTT
TRBD1	TRBJ1-1	TRBV7-9	.	CASSWTGMNTEAFF	TGTGCCAGCAGCTGGACAGGGATGAACACTGAAGCTTTCTTT
.	TRBJ1-1	TRBV5-1	.	CASSLGGALEAFF	TGCGCCAGCAGCTTGGGAGGGGCTCTTGAAGCTTTCTTT
.	TRBJ1-4	TRBV2	.	CASSESGGTNEKLFF	TGTGCCAGCAGTGAATCGGGGGGCACTAATGAAAAACTGTTTTTT
.	TRBJ2-3	TRBV4-2	.	CASTQYLGTDTQYF	TGTGCCAGCACTCAATATCTAGGGACAGATACGCAGTATTTT
.	TRBJ1-1	TRBV4-3	.	CASSHGGSRTEAFF	TGCGCCAGCAGCCACGGAGGGAGTAGGACTGAAGCTTTCTTT
TRBD1	TRBJ1-1	TRBV7-6	.	CASSLLQGAMNTEAFF	TGTGCCAGCAGCTTGCTCCAGGGGGCGATGAACACTGAAGCTTTCTTT
.	TRBJ1-6	TRBV23-1	.	CASSQRLAGEGDSPLHF	TGCGCCAGCAGTCAACGCCTGGCGGGGGAAGGTGATTCACCCCTCCACTTT
.	TRBJ2-1	TRBV27	.	CASSKPTDPSGYGFLYEQFF	TGTGCCAGCAGTAAGCCCACTGACCCCTCTGGTTATGGCTTTCTGTATGAGCAGTTCTTC
TRBD1	TRBJ2-6	TRBV19	.	CASSIPWEGQGRTGANVLTF	TGTGCCAGTAGTATCCCCTGGGAGGGACAGGGCAGAACTGGGGCCAACGTCCTGACTTTC
.	TRBJ2-7	TRBV19	.	CASNPGTGDYEQYF	TGTGCCAGCAACCCCGGGACGGGAGACTACGAGCAGTACTTC
TRBD2	TRBJ2-7	TRBV12-5	few	CASGLGRWTSGRPYEQYF	TGTGCTAGTGGTTTGGGCCGATGGACTAGCGGACGACCCTACGAGCAGTACTTC
.	TRBJ1-5	TRBV5-1	.	CASSLGAVNSNQPQHF	TGCGCCAGCAGCTTGGGGGCGGTTAATAGCAATCAGCCCCAGCATTTT
.	TRBJ2-7	TRBV28	.	CASSPSYYEQYF	TGTGCCAGCAGTCCCTCCTACTACGAGCAGTACTTC
TRBD2	TRBJ2-3	TRBV5-1	.	CASSLYPSGGDARADTQYF	TGCGCCAGCAGCTTATATCCCAGCGGGGGTGATGCCCGTGCAGATACGCAGTATTTT
TRBD1	TRBJ1-1	TRBV5-1	.	CASSRGLEAFF	TGCGCCAGCAGCAGGGGGCTTGAAGCTTTCTTT
TRBD2	TRBJ2-1	TRBV5-4	.	CASSPSGGMSNEQFF	TGTGCCAGCAGCCCATCCGGGGGGATGAGTAATGAGCAGTTCTTC
.	TRBJ2-7	TRBV28	.	CASSLDGNYEQYF	TGTGCCAGCAGTTTGGATGGTAACTACGAGCAGTACTTC
.	TRBJ1-5	TRBV6-5	.	CASSYAGHGQPQHF	TGTGCCAGCAGTTATGCGGGGCACGGGCAGCCCCAGCATTTT